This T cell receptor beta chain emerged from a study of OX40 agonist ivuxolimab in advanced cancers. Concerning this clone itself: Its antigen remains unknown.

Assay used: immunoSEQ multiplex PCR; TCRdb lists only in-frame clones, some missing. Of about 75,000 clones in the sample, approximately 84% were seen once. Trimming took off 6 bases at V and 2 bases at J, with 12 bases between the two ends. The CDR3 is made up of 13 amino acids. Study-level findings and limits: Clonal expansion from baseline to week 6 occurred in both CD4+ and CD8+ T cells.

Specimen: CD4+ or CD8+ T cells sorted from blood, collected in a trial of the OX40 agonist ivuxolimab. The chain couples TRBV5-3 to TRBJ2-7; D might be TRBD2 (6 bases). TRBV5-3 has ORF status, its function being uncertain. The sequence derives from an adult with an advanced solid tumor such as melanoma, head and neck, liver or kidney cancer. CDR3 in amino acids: CARTRSGPYEQYF. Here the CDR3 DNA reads TGTGCCAGAACCCGTAGCGGCCCCTACGAGCAGTACTTC.